This TCR beta chain was profiled in a study of blood T cell repertoires in COVID-19. Study as a whole: Sources were T cells, B-cell-depleted T cells, or PBMCs; the material itself was cDNA or gDNA.

TCRdb's table, derived via immunoSEQ multiplex PCR, lists solely in-frame clones and lacks some. The sample has about 180,000 clones; roughly nine tenths are singletons. The length of the CDR3 is 15 residues. Trimming shortened V by 7 bases and J by 7 bases, and 22 bases separated the two germline ends. The germline V gene encodes CDR1 MNHEY and CDR2 SVGAGI. The material sequenced was peripheral blood. The clonotype comes from a young man who had recovered from COVID-19. The chain couples TRBV6-5 to TRBJ2-5, with D possibly TRBD1 on 9 matching bases. CDR3 nucleotide sequence: TGTGCCAGCACGTCGGGAGGGACAGGGAAAGGGACCCAGTACTTC. Encoded protein: CASTSGGTGKGTQYF.